The clone carrying this T cell receptor (beta chain) was seen a handful of times. These data originate in a study of T cell responses to AZD1222 COVID-19 vaccine. Germline V lookup: CDR1 SEHNR, CDR2 FQNEAQ (reference sequence). Trimming pared 5 bases from V and 12 bases from J, leaving 11 bases between. This CDR3 has 11 amino acids. Using immunoSEQ multiplex PCR, the repertoire was profiled, and TCRdb retains in-frame clones only, with some absent. In the table there are 120,000 to 150,000 clones, over 85% of which are singletons. The starting material was peripheral blood, obtained 28 days after the second AZD1222 dose. This clonotype was obtained from an adult who received the AZD1222 COVID-19 vaccine. The chain combines TRBV7-9 with TRBJ2-1; D remains ambiguous. The DNA for the CDR3 is TGTGCCAGCAGCCTCTACAGTGTGCAGTTCTTC. This encodes CASSLYSVQFF.